Many counts were recorded for the clone carrying this T cell receptor beta chain. Antigen: not known. TCR beta CDR3 regions were amplified from RNA transcripts. A set of HTBI primers served as the primers for a first-round RT-PCR of the TCR CDR3. TCRdb recomputed calls from the multiplex PCR reads with MiXCR, one row per CDR3 protein. The table includes under 350,000 distinct CDR3 sequences, roughly 20% detected once. These data originate in a study of T cells in Graves' hyperthyroidism and ophthalmopathy. Overall study findings and caveats: Through a model of 13 V-J features, ophthalmopathy was separated from stable hyperthyroidism.

V lost 1 base and J lost 8, with 9 bases in between. The CDR3 length is 13 residues. CDR1 is SNHLY and CDR2 is FYNNEI in the germline V gene. The sequenced sample consisted of blood. The chain has TRBV2 and TRBJ2-1, with D tentatively TRBD1 (5 bases). This receptor was taken from a woman aged 50 to 60 with Graves' hyperthyroidism. The CDR3 reads CASSEGQGDEQFF. DNA of the CDR3: TGTGCCAGCAGTGAAGGTCAGGGCGATGAGCAGTTCTTC.